This TCR beta chain originates from a study of T cell responses to AZD1222 COVID-19 vaccine. Study-wide results and caveats: The repertoires were collected only after the peak T cell response.

Turning to this clone: Its antigen is as yet unknown.

The CDR3 totals 12 residues. Trimming took off 5 bases at V and 8 bases at J, with 10 bases between the two ends. In germline, CDR1 is LNHDA, CDR2 SQIVND (reference sequence). Only in-frame clones appear in the TCRdb table, and some are missing; sequencing was by immunoSEQ multiplex PCR. The table lists about 130,000 clones, roughly 93% of them singletons. The specimen was peripheral blood, collected on day 0 of AZD1222 vaccination. The sequence was obtained from an adult in good health. J is TRBJ2-1 and V is TRBV19, with D possibly matching TRBD2 (6 bases). The CDR3 loop reads CASSPPGDEQFF. The CDR3 DNA reads TGTGCCAGTAGTCCCCCGGGGGATGAGCAGTTCTTC.